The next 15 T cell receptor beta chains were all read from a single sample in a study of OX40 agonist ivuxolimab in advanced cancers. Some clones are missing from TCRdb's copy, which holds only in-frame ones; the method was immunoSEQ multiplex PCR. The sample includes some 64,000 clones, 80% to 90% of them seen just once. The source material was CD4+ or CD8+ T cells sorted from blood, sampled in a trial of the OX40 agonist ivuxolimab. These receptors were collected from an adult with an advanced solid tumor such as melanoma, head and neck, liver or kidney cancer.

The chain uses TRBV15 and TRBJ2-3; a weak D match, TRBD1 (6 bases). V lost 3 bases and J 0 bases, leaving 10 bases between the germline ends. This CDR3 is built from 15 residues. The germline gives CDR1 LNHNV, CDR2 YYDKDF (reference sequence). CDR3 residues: CATSSTGYSTDTQYF. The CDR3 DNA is TGTGCCACCAGCAGTACAGGGTACAGCACAGATACGCAGTATTTT.

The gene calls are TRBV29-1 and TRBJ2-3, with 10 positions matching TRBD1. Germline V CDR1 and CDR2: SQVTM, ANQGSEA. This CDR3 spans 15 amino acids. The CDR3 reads CGAGGTGAVPDTQYF. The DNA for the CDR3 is TGCGGCGCTGGGGGGACAGGGGCGGTTCCAGATACGCAGTATTTT.

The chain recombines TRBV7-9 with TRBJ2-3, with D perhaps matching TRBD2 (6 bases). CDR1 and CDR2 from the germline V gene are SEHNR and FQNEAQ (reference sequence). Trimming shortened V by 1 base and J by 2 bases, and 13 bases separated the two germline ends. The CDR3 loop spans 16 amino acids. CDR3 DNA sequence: TGTGCCAGCAGCTTAGTTTCCGGGAGCGACACAGATACGCAGTATTTT. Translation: CASSLVSGSDTDTQYF.

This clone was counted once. This CDR3 reads CASRAVAPREKLFF. DNA for the CDR3: TGTGCCAGTAGGGCGGTAGCCCCCCGGGAAAAACTGTTTTTT. The chain is built from TRBV19 and TRBJ1-4; no clear D gene. This CDR3 spans 14 amino acids. V was clipped by 6 bases and J by 8 bases, with 16 bases between them. Per the germline V gene, CDR1 is LNHDA and CDR2 is SQIVND (reference sequence).

The CDR3 nucleotides are TGTGCCAGTAGTATCGGGACAGGAGCTAACTATGGCTACACCTTC. This gives the protein CASSIGTGANYGYTF. The chain joins TRBV19 to TRBJ1-2, with TRBD1 matching over 8 bases. V shed 3 bases and J 0 bases; nucleotides not matched to a gene: 3. This CDR3 is 15 amino acids long. Germline loops: CDR1 LNHDA, CDR2 SQIVND (reference sequence).

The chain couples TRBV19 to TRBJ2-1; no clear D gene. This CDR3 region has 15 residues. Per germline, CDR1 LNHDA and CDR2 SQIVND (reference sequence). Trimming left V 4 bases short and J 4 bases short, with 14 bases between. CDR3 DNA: TGTGCCAGTAGTAACCGGTTCCGATTTTACAATGAGCAGTTCTTC. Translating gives CASSNRFRFYNEQFF.

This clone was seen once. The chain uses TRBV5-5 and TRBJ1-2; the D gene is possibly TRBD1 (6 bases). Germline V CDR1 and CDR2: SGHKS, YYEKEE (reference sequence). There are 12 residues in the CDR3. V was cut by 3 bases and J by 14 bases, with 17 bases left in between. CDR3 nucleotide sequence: TGTGCCAGCAGCTATCGAGAGGGGGGCATTACCTTC. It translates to CASSYREGGITF. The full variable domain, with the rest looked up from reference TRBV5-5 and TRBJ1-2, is DAGVTQSPTHLIKTRGQQVTLRCSPISGHKSVSWYQQVLGQGPQFIFQYYEKEERGRGNFPDRFSARQFPNYSSELNVNALLLGDSALYLCASSYREGGITFGSGTRLTVV.

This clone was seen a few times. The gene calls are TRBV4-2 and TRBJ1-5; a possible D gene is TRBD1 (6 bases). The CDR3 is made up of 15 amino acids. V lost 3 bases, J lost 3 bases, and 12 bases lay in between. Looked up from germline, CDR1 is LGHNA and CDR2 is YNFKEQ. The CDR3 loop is CASSQEDRNNQPQHF. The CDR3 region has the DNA TGTGCCAGCAGCCAGGAAGACAGGAACAATCAGCCCCAGCATTTT.

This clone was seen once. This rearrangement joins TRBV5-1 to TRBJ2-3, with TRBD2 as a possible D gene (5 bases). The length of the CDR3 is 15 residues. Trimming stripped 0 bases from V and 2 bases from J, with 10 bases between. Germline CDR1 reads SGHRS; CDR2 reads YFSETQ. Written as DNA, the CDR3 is TGCGCCAGCAGCTTGGCTGCGGGTATCACAGATACGCAGTATTTT. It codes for CASSLAAGITDTQYF.

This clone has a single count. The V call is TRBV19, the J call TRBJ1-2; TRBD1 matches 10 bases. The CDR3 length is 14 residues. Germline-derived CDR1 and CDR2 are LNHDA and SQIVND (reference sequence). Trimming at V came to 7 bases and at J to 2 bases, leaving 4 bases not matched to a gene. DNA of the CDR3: TGTGCCAGTACGGGGACAGGGGAGAACTATGGCTACACCTTC. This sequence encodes CASTGTGENYGYTF.

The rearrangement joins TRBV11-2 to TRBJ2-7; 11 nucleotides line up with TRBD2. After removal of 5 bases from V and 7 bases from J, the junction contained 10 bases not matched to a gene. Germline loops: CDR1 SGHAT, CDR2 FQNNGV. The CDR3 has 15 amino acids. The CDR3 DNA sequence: TGTGCCAGCAGCCCAGAACTAGCGGGAGTCTGGGAGCAGTACTTC. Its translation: CASSPELAGVWEQYF.

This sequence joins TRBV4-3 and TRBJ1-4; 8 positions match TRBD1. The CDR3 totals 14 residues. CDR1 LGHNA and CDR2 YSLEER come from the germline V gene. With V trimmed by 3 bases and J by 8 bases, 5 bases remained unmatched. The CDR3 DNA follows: TGCGCCAGCAGCCACGGACAGGGAGAGGAAAAACTGTTTTTT. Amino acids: CASSHGQGEEKLFF.

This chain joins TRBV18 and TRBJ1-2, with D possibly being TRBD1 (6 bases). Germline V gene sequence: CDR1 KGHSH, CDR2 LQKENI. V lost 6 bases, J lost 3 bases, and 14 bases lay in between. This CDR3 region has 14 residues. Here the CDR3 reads CASSSEQGDYGYTF. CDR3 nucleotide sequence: TGTGCCAGCTCCTCGGAACAGGGCGACTATGGCTACACCTTC.

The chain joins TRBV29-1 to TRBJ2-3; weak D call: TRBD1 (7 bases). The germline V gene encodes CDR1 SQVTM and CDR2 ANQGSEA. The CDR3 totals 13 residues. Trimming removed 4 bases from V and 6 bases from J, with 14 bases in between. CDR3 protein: CSVGEQGRDTQYF. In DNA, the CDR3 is TGCAGCGTTGGGGAACAGGGGAGGGATACGCAGTATTTT.

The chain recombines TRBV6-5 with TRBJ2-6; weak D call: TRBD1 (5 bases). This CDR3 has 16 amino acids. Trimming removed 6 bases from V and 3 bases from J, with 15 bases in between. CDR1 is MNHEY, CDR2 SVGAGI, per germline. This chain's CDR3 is CASSYRFGVGANVLTF. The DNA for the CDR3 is TGTGCCAGCAGCTACAGGTTCGGTGTTGGGGCCAACGTCCTGACTTTC.